This TCR beta chain emerged from a study of T cells in Graves' hyperthyroidism and ophthalmopathy. Study-wide points: The blood repertoire included most of the expanded thyroid clonotypes above 0.001.

Used for diagnoses were clinical symptoms, serum thyroxine and TRAb, thyroid ultrasound and orbital computed tomography. V lost 0 bases to trimming and J lost 3 bases, with 11 bases between them. CDR3 length equals 15 residues. Looked up from germline, CDR1 is MNHEY and CDR2 is SMNVEV (reference sequence). Amplification of TCR beta CDR3 regions used RNA as the template. Primed by the HTBI set, a first-round RT-PCR was run on the TCR CDR3. One entry per CDR3 protein results from TCRdb running MiXCR on the multiplex PCR reads. Here the sample spans about 350,000 distinct CDR3 sequences, around 13% being singletons. This clonotype was found many times. Its specificity is not known.

Sequences were obtained from blood. This receptor was taken from a woman younger than 45 with Graves' hyperthyroidism. This chain uses TRBV27 with TRBJ1-2, with D perhaps TRBD1 (5 bases). This chain's CDR3 is CASSLSIQGYYGYTF. The CDR3 DNA reads TGTGCCAGCAGTTTATCGATCCAGGGATACTATGGCTACACCTTC.